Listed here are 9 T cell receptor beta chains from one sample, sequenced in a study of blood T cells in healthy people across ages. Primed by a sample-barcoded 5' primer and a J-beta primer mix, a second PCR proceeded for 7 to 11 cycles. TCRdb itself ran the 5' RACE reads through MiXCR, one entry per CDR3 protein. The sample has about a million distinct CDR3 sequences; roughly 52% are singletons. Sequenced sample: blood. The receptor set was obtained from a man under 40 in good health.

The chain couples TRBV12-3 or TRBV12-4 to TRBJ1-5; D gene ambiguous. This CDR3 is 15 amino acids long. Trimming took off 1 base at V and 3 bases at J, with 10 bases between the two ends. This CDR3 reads CASSLDGEVNQPQHF. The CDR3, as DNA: TGTGCCAGCAGTTTAGACGGGGAGGTCAATCAGCCCCAGCATTTT.

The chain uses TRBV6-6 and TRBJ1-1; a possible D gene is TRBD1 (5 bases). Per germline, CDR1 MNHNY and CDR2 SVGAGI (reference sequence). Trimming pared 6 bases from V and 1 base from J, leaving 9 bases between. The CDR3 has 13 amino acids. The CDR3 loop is CASRPDTNTEAFF. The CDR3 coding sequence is TGTGCCAGCAGGCCGGACACGAACACTGAAGCTTTCTTT.

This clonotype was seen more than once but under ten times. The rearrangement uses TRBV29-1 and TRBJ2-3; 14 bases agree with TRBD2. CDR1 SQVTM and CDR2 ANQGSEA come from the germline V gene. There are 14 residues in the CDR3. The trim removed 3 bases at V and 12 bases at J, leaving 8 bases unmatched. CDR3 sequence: CSVELGTSGGTQYF. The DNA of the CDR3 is TGCAGCGTTGAGTTAGGGACTAGCGGGGGTACTCAGTATTTT.

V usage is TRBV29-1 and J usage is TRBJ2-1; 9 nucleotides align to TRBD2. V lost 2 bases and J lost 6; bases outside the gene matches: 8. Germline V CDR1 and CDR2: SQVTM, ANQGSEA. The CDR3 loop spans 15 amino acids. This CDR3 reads CSVEQGLAGSNEQFF. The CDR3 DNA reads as TGCAGCGTTGAACAGGGGCTAGCGGGATCCAATGAGCAGTTCTTC.

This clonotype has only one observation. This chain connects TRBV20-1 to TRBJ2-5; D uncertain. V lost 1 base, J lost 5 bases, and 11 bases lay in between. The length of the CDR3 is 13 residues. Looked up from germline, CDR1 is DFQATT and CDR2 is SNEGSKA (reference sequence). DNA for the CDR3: TGCAGTGCTAGAGTGTTGGGCGTTGAGACCCAGTACTTC. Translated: CSARVLGVETQYF.

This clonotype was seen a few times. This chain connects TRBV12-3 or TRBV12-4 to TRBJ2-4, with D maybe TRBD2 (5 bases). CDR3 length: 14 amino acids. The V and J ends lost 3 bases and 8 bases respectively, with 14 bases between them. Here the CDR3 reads CASSFSRPADIQYF. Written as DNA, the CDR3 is TGTGCCAGCAGTTTTTCTAGGCCAGCGGACATTCAGTACTTC.

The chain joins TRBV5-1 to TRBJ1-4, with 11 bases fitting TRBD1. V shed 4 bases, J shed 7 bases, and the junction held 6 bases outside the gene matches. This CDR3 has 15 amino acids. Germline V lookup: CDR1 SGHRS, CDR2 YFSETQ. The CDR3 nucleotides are TGCGCCAGCAGCCTCGGACAGGGGGCATTTGAAAAACTGTTTTTT. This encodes CASSLGQGAFEKLFF.

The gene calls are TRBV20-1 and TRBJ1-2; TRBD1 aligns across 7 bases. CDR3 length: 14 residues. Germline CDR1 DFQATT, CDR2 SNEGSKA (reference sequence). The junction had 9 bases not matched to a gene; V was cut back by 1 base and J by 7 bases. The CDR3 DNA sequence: TGCAGTGCTAGAGGACAGGGTAGTCGCCCTGGCTACACCTTC. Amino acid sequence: CSARGQGSRPGYTF.

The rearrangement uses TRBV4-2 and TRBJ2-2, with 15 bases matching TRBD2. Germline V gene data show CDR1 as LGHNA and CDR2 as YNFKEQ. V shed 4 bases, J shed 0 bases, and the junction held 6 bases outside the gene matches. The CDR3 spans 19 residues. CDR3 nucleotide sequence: TGTGCCAGCAGCCTATTACGGACTAGCGGGGGGGCGAACACCGGGGAGCTGTTTTTT. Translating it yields CASSLLRTSGGANTGELFF.